This TCR beta chain was observed in a study of blood T cell repertoires in COVID-19. The overall study: Samples representing acute and convalescent COVID-19 were sourced from the United States, Italy and Spain. PBMCs, B-cell-depleted T cells, or T cells were the source of the cDNA or gDNA that made up the material.

Original data processing: Amplified reference gene primers provided the basis for estimating nucleated cell counts. Here immunoSEQ multiplex PCR was the method, and the copy in TCRdb shows in-frame clones only, minus some. Clone size and the V and J calls come from that table; the DNA yielded D and trimming. The repertoire holds about 150,000 clones, with nearly 80% as singletons. This clonotype originated in an elderly man with acute or convalescent COVID-19. Specimen: peripheral blood.

The CDR3 spells CASRPLGVYEQYF. The CDR3 nucleotides are TGTGCCAGCAGACCCCTAGGGGTGTACGAGCAGTACTTC. The chain uses TRBV12-3 or TRBV12-4 and TRBJ2-7, with D possibly being TRBD1 (5 bases). The CDR3 has 13 residues. The V end lost 6 bases, the J end lost 4 bases, and 13 bases lay between the germline ends.